This T cell receptor (beta chain) is drawn from a study of blood T cell repertoires in COVID-19. Study-wide background: COVID-19 samples collected from the United States, Italy and Spain covered acute and convalescent phases. Nucleic acid was either cDNA or gDNA, and it came from T cells, B-cell-depleted T cells, or PBMCs.

The V gene's germline CDR1 is KGHDR and CDR2 SFDVKD. The V and J ends lost 4 bases and 3 bases respectively, with 12 bases between them. The length of the CDR3 is 15 residues. Data came from immunoSEQ multiplex PCR; TCRdb stores just in-frame clones and leaves some out. This table has tens of thousands of clones, 70% to 80% appearing once. This receptor was obtained from a man between 45 and 60 years old with active or convalescent COVID-19. Sequenced sample: peripheral blood. The chain couples TRBV24-1 to TRBJ2-1; D is perhaps TRBD1 (6 bases). CDR3 DNA: TGTGCCACCAGTGAGGATCAGGGGAACTACAATGAGCAGTTCTTC. Residues: CATSEDQGNYNEQFF.